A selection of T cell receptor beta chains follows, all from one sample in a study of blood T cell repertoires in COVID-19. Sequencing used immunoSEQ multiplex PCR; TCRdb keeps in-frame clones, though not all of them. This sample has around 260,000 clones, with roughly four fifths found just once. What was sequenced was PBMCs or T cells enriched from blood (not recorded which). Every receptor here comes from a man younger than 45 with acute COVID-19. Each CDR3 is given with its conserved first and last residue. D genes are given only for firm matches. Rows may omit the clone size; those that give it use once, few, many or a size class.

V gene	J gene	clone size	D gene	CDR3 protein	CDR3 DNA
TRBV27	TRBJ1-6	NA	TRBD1	CASSLSGQDSSPLHF	TGTGCCAGCAGTTTATCGGGACAGGATTCTTCACCCCTCCACTTT
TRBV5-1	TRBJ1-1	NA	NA	CASSLDPEGGTEAFF	TGTGCCAGCAGCTTGGACCCAGAGGGGGGGACTGAAGCTTTCTTT
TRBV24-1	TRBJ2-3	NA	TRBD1	CATSDSRTGGLSTQYF	TGTGCCACCAGTGATTCCCGGACAGGGGGCTTGAGTACGCAGTATTTT
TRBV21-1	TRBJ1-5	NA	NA	CASSKGGNREYQPQHF	TGTGCCAGCAGCAAAGGGGGAAACAGGGAGTATCAGCCCCAGCATTTT
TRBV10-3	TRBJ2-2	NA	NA	CAISEPRNTGELFF	TGTGCCATCAGTGAGCCCAGAAACACCGGGGAGCTGTTTTTT
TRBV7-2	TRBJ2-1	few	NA	CASSAVRNSYNEQFF	TGTGCCAGCAGCGCGGTACGGAACTCCTACAATGAGCAGTTCTTC
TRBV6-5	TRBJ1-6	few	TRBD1	CASSPGQAINSPLHF	TGTGCCAGCAGTCCGGGACAGGCGATTAATTCACCCCTCCACTTT
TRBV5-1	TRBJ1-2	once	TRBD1	CASSRGTGGSYGYTF	TGTGCCAGCAGCCGAGGGACAGGGGGGAGCTATGGCTACACCTTC
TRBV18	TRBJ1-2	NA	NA	CASSLGGRKAPGGYTF	TGTGCCAGCTCACTTGGGGGCAGGAAGGCCCCGGGTGGCTACACCTTC
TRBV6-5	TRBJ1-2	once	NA	CASSYSENYGYTF	TGTGCCAGCAGTTACTCGGAGAACTATGGCTACACCTTC
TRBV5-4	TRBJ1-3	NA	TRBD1	CASSGTGEQAESTIYF	TGTGCCAGCAGCGGTACAGGGGAGCAGGCCGAAAGCACCATATATTTT
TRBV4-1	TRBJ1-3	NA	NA	CASSQGGSGTGNTIYF	TGCGCCAGCAGCCAAGGGGGTTCGGGAACTGGAAACACCATATATTTT
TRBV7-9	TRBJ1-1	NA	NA	CASSGPEAFF	TGTGCCAGCAGCGGCCCTGAAGCTTTCTTT
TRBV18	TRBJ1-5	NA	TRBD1	CASSLYDRDQPQHF	TGTGCCAGCTCACTATACGACAGGGATCAGCCCCAGCATTTT
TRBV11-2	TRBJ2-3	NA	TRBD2	CASSLNSGRLTDTQYF	TGTGCCAGCAGCTTGAATAGCGGGAGGCTCACAGATACGCAGTATTTT
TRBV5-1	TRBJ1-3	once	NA	CASSLGSGVGNTIYF	TGCGCCAGCAGCTTGGGTTCAGGGGTTGGAAACACCATATATTTT
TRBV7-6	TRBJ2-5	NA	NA	CASSPAPGQAETQYF	TGTGCCAGCAGCCCGGCGCCGGGACAAGCAGAGACCCAGTACTTC
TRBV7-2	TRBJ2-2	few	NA	CASSFSGQNPGELFF	TGTGCCAGCAGCTTCTCAGGACAGAATCCCGGGGAGCTGTTTTTT
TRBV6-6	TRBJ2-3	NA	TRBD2	CASIIAGGGDTQYF	TGTGCCAGCATCATAGCGGGAGGGGGAGATACGCAGTATTTT
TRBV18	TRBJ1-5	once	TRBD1	CASSPDRGRVDQPQHF	TGTGCCAGCTCACCGGACAGGGGGCGCGTGGATCAGCCCCAGCATTTT
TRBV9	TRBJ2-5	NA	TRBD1	CASSSEDRGGGQETQYF	TGTGCCAGCAGCTCTGAAGACAGGGGAGGCGGCCAAGAGACCCAGTACTTC
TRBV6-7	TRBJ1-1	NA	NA	CASSYRARQGTEAFF	TGTGCCAGCAGTTACCGGGCCCGTCAGGGCACTGAAGCTTTCTTT
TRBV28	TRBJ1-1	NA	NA	CASSRVPNTEAFF	TGTGCCAGCAGTCGGGTACCGAACACTGAAGCTTTCTTT
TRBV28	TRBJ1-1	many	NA	CASSLRVNTEAFF	TGTGCCAGCAGTTTACGAGTGAACACTGAAGCTTTCTTT
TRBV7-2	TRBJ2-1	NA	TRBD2	CASSLVSGGANEQFF	TGTGCCAGCAGCTTAGTTAGCGGGGGGGCTAACGAGCAGTTCTTC
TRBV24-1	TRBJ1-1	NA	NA	CATSDSRGMGTEAFF	TGTGCCACCAGTGATTCCAGGGGCATGGGAACTGAAGCTTTCTTT
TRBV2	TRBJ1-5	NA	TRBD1	CASSEGVGQAHQPQHF	TGTGCCAGCAGTGAGGGGGTCGGACAGGCCCATCAGCCCCAGCATTTT
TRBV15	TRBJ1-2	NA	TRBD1	CATSRGGDRGIGYTF	TGTGCCACCAGCAGAGGGGGAGACAGGGGCATTGGCTACACCTTC
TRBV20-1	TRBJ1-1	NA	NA	CSARGPGRAFF	TGCAGTGCTAGAGGGCCAGGGAGGGCTTTCTTT
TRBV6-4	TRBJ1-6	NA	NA	CASNRLSQGGSPLHF	TGTGCCAGCAATCGCCTGTCACAGGGTGGATCACCCCTCCACTTT